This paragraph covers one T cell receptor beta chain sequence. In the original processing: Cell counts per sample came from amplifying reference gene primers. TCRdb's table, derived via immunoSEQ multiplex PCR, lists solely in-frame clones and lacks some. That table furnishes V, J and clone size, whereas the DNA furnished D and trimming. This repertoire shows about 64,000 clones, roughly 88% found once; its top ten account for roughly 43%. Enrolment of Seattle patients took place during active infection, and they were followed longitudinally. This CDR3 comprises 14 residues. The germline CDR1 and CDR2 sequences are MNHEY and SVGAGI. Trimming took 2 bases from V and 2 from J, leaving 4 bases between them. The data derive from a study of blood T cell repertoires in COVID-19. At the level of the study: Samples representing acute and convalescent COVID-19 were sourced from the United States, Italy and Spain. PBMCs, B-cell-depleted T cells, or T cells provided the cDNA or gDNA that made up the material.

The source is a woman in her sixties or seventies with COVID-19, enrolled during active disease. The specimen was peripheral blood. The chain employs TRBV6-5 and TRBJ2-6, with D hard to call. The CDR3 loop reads CASSYIAGANVLTF. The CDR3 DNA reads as TGTGCCAGCAGTTACATCGCTGGGGCCAACGTCCTGACTTTC.